A single sample is the source of the 31 T cell receptor beta chains below, sequenced in a study of cytotoxic CD8 clonotypes in ibrutinib-treated CLL. Assay: immunoSEQ multiplex PCR; the TCRdb copy retains only in-frame clones and omits some. The sample gives 110,000 to 150,000 clones, roughly 80% of which show up once; 25% to 35% is in the top ten. Specimen: PBMCs, collected after 12 months of ibrutinib treatment. All receptors come from a human donor with chronic lymphocytic leukemia.

This rearrangement joins TRBV2 to TRBJ1-1; D remains unclear. The CDR3 length is 12 residues. Per germline, CDR1 SNHLY and CDR2 FYNNEI. The germline V and J ends were trimmed by 5 bases and 11 bases, with 15 bases remaining between them. CDR3 sequence reads: CASSRTYTAAFF. CDR3 sequence (DNA): TGTGCCAGCAGTCGAACCTATACCGCGGCTTTCTTT.

This sequence joins TRBV7-9 and TRBJ2-5; D tentatively reads TRBD1 or TRBD2 (5 bases each). From germline, CDR1 is SEHNR and CDR2 FQNEAQ (reference sequence). This CDR3 region has 14 residues. The V gene lost 4 bases and the J gene lost 1 base, with 10 bases spanning the gap. DNA of the CDR3: TGTGCCAGCAGCTACTCGGGACCCCAAGAGACCCAGTACTTC. Its protein is CASSYSGPQETQYF. The full variable domain, its missing parts supplied by reference TRBV7-9 and TRBJ2-5, is DTGVSQNPRHKITKRGQNVTFRCDPISEHNRLYWYRQTLGQGPEFLTYFQNEAQLEKSRLLSDRFSAERPKGSFSTLEIQRTEQGDSAMYLCASSYSGPQETQYFGPGTRLLVL.

The chain links TRBV7-9 to TRBJ2-7; D unclear. With 4 bases removed from V and 7 bases from J, the gap between germline ends came to 11 bases. Germline CDR1 reads SEHNR; CDR2 reads FQNEAQ (reference sequence). The CDR3 totals 12 residues. This CDR3 reads CASSSDEGEQYF. CDR3 bases: TGTGCCAGCAGCTCGGACGAAGGGGAGCAGTACTTC.

The V and J genes are TRBV28 and TRBJ2-1, with D tentatively TRBD1 or TRBD2 (5 bases each). This CDR3 is 16 amino acids long. CDR1 is MDHEN and CDR2 is SYDVKM in the germline V gene. Trimming pared 5 bases from V and 3 bases from J, leaving 17 bases between. The CDR3 nucleotides are TGTGCCAGCAGTCCAAACCGGGACGGATACTACAATGAGCAGTTCTTC. Its translation is CASSPNRDGYYNEQFF.

This chain connects TRBV5-1 to TRBJ1-2; 9 nucleotides agree with TRBD1. Germline-derived CDR1 and CDR2 are SGHRS and YFSETQ. CDR3 size: 15 residues. The trim removed 4 bases at V and 5 bases at J, leaving 9 bases unmatched. CDR3 in DNA: TGCGCCAGCAGCGGGGGGACAGGGAATTCATATGGCTACACCTTC. Encoded protein: CASSGGTGNSYGYTF.

This clone came up a few times. CDR3 in amino acids: CASSLSGVDGDQPQHF. In nucleotides, the CDR3 is TGTGCCAGCAGTTTATCAGGGGTTGATGGCGATCAGCCCCAGCATTTT. This rearrangement joins TRBV27 to TRBJ1-5; D is possibly TRBD1 (5 bases). Trimming cost V 0 bases and J 5 bases, with 14 bases left between them. This CDR3 is built from 16 residues. The germline CDR1 and CDR2 sequences are MNHEY and SMNVEV (reference sequence).

This clone showed up many times. The V call is TRBV30, the J call TRBJ2-1; either TRBD1 or TRBD2 may supply D (5 bases each). Per germline, CDR1 GTSNPN and CDR2 SVGIG (reference sequence). This CDR3 has 13 residues. Trimming stripped 3 bases from V and 5 bases from J, with 11 bases between. The chain's CDR3 is CAWRSLGDNEQFF. CDR3 DNA sequence: TGTGCCTGGAGGTCACTAGGGGACAATGAGCAGTTCTTC.

The chain joins TRBV5-1 to TRBJ1-2; D remains ambiguous. Germline V CDR1 and CDR2: SGHRS, YFSETQ. Deletions cut 7 bases from V and 2 bases from J, with 12 bases between. The CDR3 length is 13 residues. CDR3 amino acids: CASSEPGNYGYTF. The CDR3 DNA reads as TGCGCCAGCTCCGAGCCGGGGAACTATGGCTACACCTTC. The full variable domain, completed using reference TRBV5-1 and TRBJ1-2, is KAGVTQTPRYLIKTRGQQVTLSCSPISGHRSVSWYQQTPGQGLQFLFEYFSETQRNKGNFPGRFSGRQFSNSRSEMNVSTLELGDSALYLCASSEPGNYGYTFGSGTRLTVV.

This clone was seen a few times. V gene TRBV9 combines with J gene TRBJ2-2; TRBD1 matches 7 bases. This CDR3 is built from 13 residues. Germline loops: CDR1 SGDLS, CDR2 YYNGEE. V lost 3 bases, J lost 9 bases, and 5 bases stayed unmatched. The CDR3 spells CASSGGQARELFF. The CDR3 nucleotides read TGTGCCAGCAGCGGTGGACAGGCGAGGGAGCTGTTTTTT.

V usage is TRBV9 and J usage is TRBJ2-7; 9 bases line up with TRBD2. CDR1 and CDR2 (germline): SGDLS, YYNGEE. This CDR3 has 15 residues. Germline trimming cut 3 bases from V and 6 bases from J; bases unmatched to any gene: 10. The CDR3 protein is CASSAYAGLASEQYF. CDR3 sequence (DNA): TGTGCCAGCAGCGCTTACGCGGGACTAGCTTCCGAGCAGTACTTC.

The gene calls are TRBV28 and TRBJ2-2; perhaps TRBD1 as D (5 bases). V lost 1 base, J lost 4 bases, and 10 bases lay in between. This CDR3 is 15 amino acids long. CDR1 and CDR2 from the germline V gene are MDHEN and SYDVKM. The CDR3 sequence is CASSLSGHATGELFF. CDR3 in DNA: TGTGCCAGCAGTTTATCCGGACACGCCACCGGGGAGCTGTTTTTT.

V gene TRBV19 combines with J gene TRBJ1-5; 11 bases agree with TRBD1. The trim removed 8 bases at V and 3 bases at J, leaving 3 bases unmatched. The CDR3 length is 14 residues. Germline V CDR1 and CDR2: LNHDA, SQIVND (reference sequence). The CDR3: CASWDRGNNQPQHF. The CDR3 nucleotides are TGTGCCAGTTGGGACAGGGGGAACAATCAGCCCCAGCATTTT.

The chain uses TRBV19 and TRBJ2-6; no firm D call. The CDR3 covers 15 residues. The germline V gene has CDR1 LNHDA and CDR2 SQIVND (reference sequence). V was cut by 7 bases and J by 0 bases, with 10 bases left in between. CDR3 loop: CASNRLISGANVLTF. In DNA, the CDR3 is TGTGCCAGTAACCGACTTATCTCTGGGGCCAACGTCCTGACTTTC.

The V gene is TRBV13, the J gene TRBJ2-2, with D uncertain. This CDR3 has 13 amino acids. Trimming pared 6 bases from V and 2 bases from J, leaving 7 bases between. Germline-derived CDR1 and CDR2 are PRHDT and FYEKMQ (reference sequence). The CDR3 DNA sequence: TGTGCCAGCAGGGATGATAACACCGGGGAGCTGTTTTTT. As protein: CASRDDNTGELFF. Full variable domain (remainder filled in from reference TRBV13 and TRBJ2-2): AAGVIQSPRHLIKEKRETATLKCYPIPRHDTVYWYQQGPGQDPQFLISFYEKMQSDKGSIPDRFSAQQFSDYHSELNMSSLELGDSALYFCASRDDNTGELFFGEGSRLTVL.

CDR3 coding DNA: TGTGCCAGCAGACTAGCGGGAAGCACAGATACGCAGTATTTT. It yields the protein CASRLAGSTDTQYF. V usage is TRBV11-2 and J usage is TRBJ2-3; 10 bases align to TRBD2. Germline CDR1 and CDR2: SGHAT and FQNNGV. V shed 6 bases and J 0 bases; nucleotides not matched to a gene: 0. The CDR3 runs to 14 residues.

The rearrangement links TRBV14 to TRBJ1-2; TRBD1 matches 7 bases. Germline loops: CDR1 SGHDN, CDR2 FVKESK. This CDR3 is built from 17 residues. V shed 1 base, J shed 5 bases, and the junction held 13 bases outside the gene matches. The CDR3 sequence: CASSQANERAGGYGYTF. The CDR3 region has the DNA TGTGCCAGCAGCCAAGCCAACGAGCGGGCAGGGGGTTATGGCTACACCTTC.

In its sample, this clone was seen a few times. V usage is TRBV30 and J usage is TRBJ2-1; possible D gene TRBD2, 6 bases. The CDR3 has 13 residues. Trimming took off 0 bases at V and 9 bases at J, with 12 bases between the two ends. CDR1 and CDR2 (germline): GTSNPN, SVGIG (reference sequence). The CDR3 spells CAWSVLGRGEQFF. CDR3 coding DNA: TGTGCCTGGAGTGTTCTGGGGCGGGGTGAGCAGTTCTTC. Full variable domain (rest looked up from reference TRBV30 and TRBJ2-1): SQTIHQWPATLVQPVGSPLSLECTVEGTSNPNLYWYRQAAGRGLQLLFYSVGIGQISSEVPQNLSASRPQDRQFILSSKKLLLSDSGFYLCAWSVLGRGEQFFGPGTRLTVL.

This chain connects TRBV15 to TRBJ1-5, with 7 nucleotides matching TRBD1. The V segment lost 1 base and the J segment 7 bases; nucleotides outside the gene matches: 7. The CDR3 covers 15 residues. Germline CDR1 LNHNV, CDR2 YYDKDF (reference sequence). CDR3 DNA: TGTGCCACCAGCAGAGGCAGGGGGGTAGGGCAGCCCCAGCATTTT. As protein: CATSRGRGVGQPQHF.

The chain recombines TRBV6-5 with TRBJ2-7; D is uncertain. Deletions cut 2 bases from V and 2 bases from J, with 4 bases between. This CDR3 has 12 amino acids. Per the germline V gene, CDR1 is MNHEY and CDR2 is SVGAGI. The CDR3 DNA sequence: TGTGCCAGCAGTTACGATACCTACGAGCAGTACTTC. This encodes CASSYDTYEQYF.

The gene calls are TRBV5-1 and TRBJ2-5; 13 bases are shared with TRBD2. V dropped 1 base and J dropped 5; count of bases not matched to a gene: 8. From germline, CDR1 is SGHRS and CDR2 YFSETQ. This CDR3 spans 17 amino acids. The CDR3 spells CASSLSSLAGGSETQYF. The CDR3 coding sequence is TGCGCCAGCAGCTTGAGTTCACTAGCGGGAGGGTCGGAGACCCAGTACTTC.

This clone appeared a few times. The CDR3 DNA is TGTGCCAGCGAACAGTACAATGAGCAGTTCTTC. It codes for CASEQYNEQFF. V is TRBV6-1 and J is TRBJ2-1; D remains ambiguous. Per the germline V gene, CDR1 is MNHNS and CDR2 is SASEGT. The V end lost 8 bases, the J end lost 4 bases, and 6 bases lay between the germline ends. This CDR3 region has 11 residues.

The rearrangement joins TRBV10-3 to TRBJ2-1; 11 bases are shared with TRBD2. The CDR3 is 15 amino acids. The ends lost 0 bases at V and 7 bases at J; junction bases unmatched: 2. Germline CDR1 is ENHRY and CDR2 is SYGVKD. Written as DNA, the CDR3 is TGTGCCATCAGTGAGTCCCCTAGCGGGGGGAATGAGCAGTTCTTC. Translating it yields CAISESPSGGNEQFF.

This chain links TRBV27 with TRBJ2-7, with TRBD1 identical over 9 bases. The CDR3 length is 13 residues. In germline, CDR1 is MNHEY, CDR2 SMNVEV (reference sequence). V lost 9 bases and J lost 3; bases outside the gene matches: 6. Here the CDR3 DNA reads TGTGCCAGTTCCCGGGACAGGGACTACGAGCAGTACTTC. Translation gives CASSRDRDYEQYF.

A single count supports this clone. The gene calls are TRBV30 and TRBJ1-5; tentatively, D is TRBD1 (5 bases). V shed 3 bases and J shed 6 bases, with 12 bases lying between them. This CDR3 spans 13 amino acids. CDR1 and CDR2 (germline): GTSNPN, SVGIG (reference sequence). Written as DNA, the CDR3 is TGTGCCTGGAGCGGGGCAGGGACTCAGCCCCAGCATTTT. As protein: CAWSGAGTQPQHF.

This chain links TRBV10-3 with TRBJ2-5, with D unresolved. CDR1 is ENHRY and CDR2 is SYGVKD in the germline V gene. There are 15 residues in the CDR3. V lost 6 bases to trimming and J lost 5 bases, with 19 bases between them. The DNA for the CDR3 is TGTGCCATCAGACCTAGACCCCAGAATTTGGAGACCCAGTACTTC. Translation: CAIRPRPQNLETQYF.

The chain links TRBV5-1 to TRBJ2-4; D is undetermined. Germline loops: CDR1 SGHRS, CDR2 YFSETQ. The CDR3 runs to 15 residues. V was trimmed by 1 base and J by 0 bases, leaving 8 bases between them. The CDR3: CASSLLDVAKNIQYF. For the CDR3, the DNA is TGCGCCAGCAGCTTGCTTGATGTAGCCAAAAACATTCAGTACTTC.

Points on this clone: Other DNA variants within this sample encode the same CDR3. The chain combines TRBV11-2 with TRBJ1-2; TRBD1 matches 8 bases. The CDR3 runs to 19 residues. The germline V gene encodes CDR1 SGHAT and CDR2 FQNNGV. V trimming: 6 bases; J trimming: 5 bases; junction bases outside the gene matches: 23. DNA for the CDR3: TGTGCCAGCAGGCCTTACTTGGGGCCGACAGGGGACCCGTATTATGGCTACACCTTC. Protein sequence: CASRPYLGPTGDPYYGYTF.

The J gene is TRBJ1-4, the V gene TRBV19; D may be TRBD1 (5 bases). CDR1 is LNHDA, CDR2 SQIVND, per germline (reference sequence). The germline V and J ends were trimmed by 5 bases and 4 bases, with 17 bases remaining between them. The CDR3 has 16 residues. The CDR3 DNA sequence: TGTGCCAGTAGTCCCACCCGGGGCCGGATTAATGAAAAACTGTTTTTT. Translating it yields CASSPTRGRINEKLFF.

The chain has TRBV7-2 and TRBJ2-3; D call uncertain. The V gene lost 4 bases and the J gene lost 2 bases, with 7 bases spanning the gap. Germline assignment: CDR1 SGHTA and CDR2 FQGNSA. The CDR3 consists of 13 residues. The CDR3 spells CASSSGFTDTQYF. CDR3 nucleotides: TGTGCCAGCAGCTCCGGGTTCACAGATACGCAGTATTTT.

CDR3 coding DNA: TGTGCCAGCAGCTTGAGACAGATCCAAGAGACCCAGTACTTC. This sequence encodes CASSLRQIQETQYF. V and J are TRBV5-8 and TRBJ2-5; maybe TRBD1 (5 bases). CDR3 length equals 14 residues. Germline loops: CDR1 SGHTS, CDR2 YDEGEE. Trimming pared 1 base from V and 1 base from J, leaving 8 bases between.

The rearrangement joins TRBV18 to TRBJ2-3; possibly TRBD1 for D (5 bases). Trimming took 5 bases from V and 3 from J, leaving 9 bases between them. CDR1 KGHSH and CDR2 LQKENI come from the germline V gene. This CDR3 is 13 amino acids long. CDR3 protein: CASSASGTDTQYF. The CDR3 DNA follows: TGTGCCAGCTCAGCTTCAGGGACAGATACGCAGTATTTT.